What follows describes a single T cell receptor beta chain. Germline V gene data show CDR1 as LGHNA and CDR2 as YSLEER. The CDR3 length is 18 residues. The V and J ends lost 0 bases and 0 bases, in that order; junction bases with no gene match: 10. The data were produced by immunoSEQ multiplex PCR, yet TCRdb's version contains in-frame clones alone and is incomplete. The table includes about 38,000 clones, approximately 91% detected once. The sample is drawn from a study of blood T cell repertoires in COVID-19. The sequencing input was peripheral blood. The receptor was derived from a man between 65 and 79 years old with active COVID-19. This sequence joins TRBV4-3 and TRBJ2-7; 8 nucleotides align to TRBD2. CDR3 in DNA: TGCGCCAGCAGCCAAGAGGTCAGAGTAGCGGGGCACTCCTACGAGCAGTACTTC. This sequence encodes CASSQEVRVAGHSYEQYF.